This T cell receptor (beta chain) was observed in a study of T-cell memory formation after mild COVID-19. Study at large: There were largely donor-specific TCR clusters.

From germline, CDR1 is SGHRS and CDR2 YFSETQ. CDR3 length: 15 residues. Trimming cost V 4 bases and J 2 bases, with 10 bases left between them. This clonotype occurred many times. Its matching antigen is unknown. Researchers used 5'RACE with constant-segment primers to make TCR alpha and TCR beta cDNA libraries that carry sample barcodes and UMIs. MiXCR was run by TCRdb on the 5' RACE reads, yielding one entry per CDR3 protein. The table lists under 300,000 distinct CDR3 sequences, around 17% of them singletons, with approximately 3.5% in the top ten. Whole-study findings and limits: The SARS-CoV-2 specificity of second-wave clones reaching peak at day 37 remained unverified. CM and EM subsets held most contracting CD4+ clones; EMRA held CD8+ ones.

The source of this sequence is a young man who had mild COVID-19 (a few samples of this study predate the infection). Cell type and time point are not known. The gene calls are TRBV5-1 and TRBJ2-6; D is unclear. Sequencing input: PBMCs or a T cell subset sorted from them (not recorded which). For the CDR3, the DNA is TGCGCCAGCAGCCCATTCGCCCCTGGGGCCAACGTCCTGACTTTC. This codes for CASSPFAPGANVLTF.